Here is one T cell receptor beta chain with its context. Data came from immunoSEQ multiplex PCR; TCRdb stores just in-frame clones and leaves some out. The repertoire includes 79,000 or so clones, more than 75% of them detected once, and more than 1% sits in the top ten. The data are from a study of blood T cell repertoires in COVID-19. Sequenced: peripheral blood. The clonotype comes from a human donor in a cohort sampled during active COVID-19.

The CDR3 DNA reads as TGCGCCAGCAGCCCCGGACAGGCCCTCTATAATTCACCCCTCCACTTT. It is translated as CASSPGQALYNSPLHF. The chain uses TRBV5-1 and TRBJ1-6, with 7 bases that match TRBD1. There are 16 residues in the CDR3. Germline V gives CDR1 SGHRS, CDR2 YFSETQ. The trim removed 4 bases at V and 3 bases at J, leaving 7 bases unmatched.